The clone carrying this TCR delta chain was recorded many times. The antigen is not known. A single base separates this from a much larger clone, so it may be a read error. This sample includes further DNA sequences coding for the same CDR3. TCRdb re-called the multiplex PCR reads using CATT. Seen here are roughly 90,000 delta-chain clones, 0.75% to 1% observed once, and the top ten hold approximately 10%. CDR1 and CDR2 (germline): GEAIGNYY, EKD. V shed 2 bases, J shed 7 bases, and the junction held 24 bases outside the gene matches. The CDR3 has 20 amino acids. The record originates from a study of γδ T cells in repeated Plasmodium falciparum infection. Background on the study: Samples were taken at baseline, before some infections, and 21 days after each.

General study points: Many TCRgamma sequences overlapped between individuals in stable Vgamma9/Vdelta2+ repertoires.

Gammadelta T cells were flow-sorted from PBMC into Vgamma9/Vdelta2+ and Vdelta2-negative populations for bulk analysis. The source material was gamma-delta T cells from blood. The source is a pool of human donors (malaria-infected and uninfected, not separated). This chain links TRDV2 with TRDJ1, with TRDD3 matching over 10 bases. The CDR3 region is CACDSVRNWGDTVARSKLIF. Written as DNA, the CDR3 is TGTGCCTGTGACAGCGTTCGGAACTGGGGGGATACGGTTGCGCGCTCTAAACTCATCTTT.